A selection of T cell receptor beta chains follows, all from one sample in a study of blood T cell repertoires in COVID-19. Profiled with immunoSEQ multiplex PCR; TCRdb holds only in-frame clones, not every one. The sample includes 60,000 or so clones, almost 85% of them seen just once. Material: peripheral blood. All receptors come from a human donor in a cohort sampled during active COVID-19. Both conserved end residues are part of each CDR3. The D gene is left open where the match is weak. Part of the rows lack a size; the others show once, few, many or a class for expanded clones.

v_call	j_call	clone_size	d_call	cdr3_length	cdr3_aa	cdr3_nt
TRBV19	TRBJ2-7	.	.	13	CASSPGISYEQYF	TGTGCCAGTAGTCCAGGGATCTCCTACGAGCAGTACTTC
TRBV13	TRBJ1-2	.	.	15	CASSLGGTGGGGYTF	TGTGCCAGCAGCTTAGGGGGTACCGGCGGGGGTGGCTACACCTTC
TRBV3-1/TRBV3-2	TRBJ2-5	.	.	15	CASSPIGSGRETQYF	TGTGCCAGCAGCCCCATCGGCAGCGGCAGAGAGACCCAGTACTTC
TRBV7-2	TRBJ1-1	once	.	14	CASSPQQLNTEAFF	TGTGCCAGCAGCCCCCAACAGCTGAACACTGAAGCTTTCTTT
TRBV18	TRBJ2-3	.	TRBD2	17	CASSPAPGLAGADTQYF	TGTGCCAGCTCACCCGCCCCGGGACTAGCGGGGGCAGATACGCAGTATTTT
TRBV19	TRBJ1-1	.	.	15	CASSVTGSWGTEAFF	TGTGCCAGTAGTGTAACAGGGTCTTGGGGCACTGAAGCTTTCTTT
TRBV7-2	TRBJ2-7	once	TRBD1	18	CASSLLKGGRGDTYEQYF	TGTGCCAGCAGCTTACTCAAAGGGGGCAGGGGCGATACCTACGAGCAGTACTTC
TRBV11-2	TRBJ2-7	.	TRBD1	17	CASSIVGGTGTTYEQYF	TGTGCCAGCTCCATAGTAGGGGGGACAGGGACCACCTACGAGCAGTACTTC
TRBV5-1	TRBJ2-1	.	.	16	CASSPAGAGAGNEQFF	TGCGCCAGCAGCCCGGCTGGGGCGGGGGCTGGGAATGAGCAGTTCTTC
TRBV7-6	TRBJ1-1	few	.	12	CASSSVNTEAFF	TGTGCCAGCAGCTCGGTGAACACTGAAGCTTTCTTT
TRBV4-3	TRBJ1-2	once	TRBD1	15	CASSPGQGAGYGYTF	TGCGCCAGCAGCCCGGGCCAGGGGGCTGGCTATGGCTACACCTTC
TRBV11-3	TRBJ2-1	.	TRBD2	14	CASDPGGTYNEQFF	TGTGCCAGCGACCCGGGGGGTACCTACAATGAGCAGTTCTTC
TRBV19	TRBJ2-2	.	.	14	CASSPGGNTGELFF	TGTGCCAGTAGTCCCGGGGGGAACACCGGGGAGCTGTTTTTT
TRBV7-2	TRBJ2-5	.	TRBD2	13	CASNPGGGETQYF	TGTGCCAGCAACCCCGGGGGGGGTGAGACCCAGTACTTC
TRBV14	TRBJ1-5	.	.	18	CASSQGQELATSNQPQHF	TGTGCCAGCAGCCAAGGGCAGGAACTCGCCACTAGCAATCAGCCCCAGCATTTT
TRBV18	TRBJ2-3	.	.	12	CASSPSADTQYF	TGTGCCAGCTCACCATCGGCAGATACGCAGTATTTT
TRBV19	TRBJ2-3	once	TRBD1	14	CASTPRQGQDTQYF	TGTGCCAGTACCCCTAGACAGGGTCAGGATACGCAGTATTTT
TRBV18	TRBJ1-1	.	.	14	CASSPGEGGTEAFF	TGTGCCAGCTCACCAGGGGAGGGTGGAACTGAAGCTTTCTTT
TRBV29-1	TRBJ2-7	.	.	11	CSVATPGEQYF	TGCAGCGTTGCCACCCCAGGTGAGCAGTACTTC
TRBV7-7	TRBJ2-5	few	.	13	CASSFSQQETQYF	TGTGCCAGCAGCTTTTCACAACAAGAGACCCAGTACTTC
TRBV6-4	TRBJ2-3	.	TRBD2	15	CASSYSGGSTDTQYF	TGTGCCAGCAGCTATAGCGGGGGGAGCACAGATACGCAGTATTTT
TRBV28	TRBJ1-1	once	.	15	CATATGQGSGTEAFF	TGTGCCACGGCTACAGGTCAGGGGTCGGGCACTGAAGCTTTCTTT
TRBV7-2	TRBJ2-1	.	TRBD2	16	CASSLVGGISYNEQFF	TGTGCCAGCAGCTTGGTGGGGGGGATTTCCTACAATGAGCAGTTCTTC
TRBV19	TRBJ2-1	.	.	11	CASTSDYEQFF	TGTGCCAGTACTAGCGATTATGAGCAGTTCTTC
TRBV12-5	TRBJ2-7	.	.	11	CASGFTYEQYF	TGTGCTAGTGGTTTCACCTACGAGCAGTACTTC
TRBV27	TRBJ2-7	.	.	15	CASSLSAGPTYEQYF	TGTGCCAGCAGTTTATCGGCAGGGCCCACCTACGAGCAGTACTTC
TRBV10-3	TRBJ1-3	.	.	12	CAIRDTGNTIYF	TGTGCCATCAGGGACACCGGAAACACCATATATTTT
TRBV25-1	TRBJ2-7	.	TRBD2	15	CASSPPTSGTYEQYF	TGTGCCAGCAGTCCCCCGACTAGCGGTACCTACGAGCAGTACTTC
TRBV9	TRBJ1-2	once	.	13	CASSVATFSGYTF	TGTGCCAGCAGCGTAGCTACGTTCTCGGGCTACACCTTC
TRBV18	TRBJ2-5	.	TRBD1	17	CASSPLPGQGGGETQYF	TGTGCCAGCTCACCCTTACCGGGACAGGGCGGAGGTGAGACCCAGTACTTC
TRBV7-9	TRBJ1-2	few	TRBD1	15	CASSPGGPGVDGYTF	TGTGCCAGCAGCCCAGGGGGCCCAGGGGTCGATGGCTACACCTTC
TRBV28	TRBJ1-1	.	.	13	CASSLAGDTEAFF	TGTGCCAGCAGTTTGGCGGGAGACACTGAAGCTTTCTTT
TRBV2	TRBJ2-4	.	TRBD1	16	CASRHRGQDSKNIQYF	TGTGCCAGCAGGCACAGGGGGCAGGATTCCAAAAACATTCAGTACTTC
TRBV6-4	TRBJ2-3	.	TRBD2	14	CASSLAGGTDTQYF	TGTGCCAGCAGTCTAGCGGGGGGCACAGATACGCAGTATTTT
TRBV6-2/TRBV6-3	TRBJ2-7	few	TRBD1	14	CASSYWGQGHEQYF	TGTGCCAGCAGTTACTGGGGACAGGGCCACGAGCAGTACTTC
TRBV3-1/TRBV3-2	TRBJ1-2	once	.	14	CASTTQGYGYGYTF	TGTGCCAGCACCACACAGGGTTATGGGTATGGCTACACCTTC
TRBV27	TRBJ1-1	.	.	17	CASSLLGGEDLNTEAFF	TGTGCCAGCAGTTTATTGGGTGGGGAGGATTTGAACACTGAAGCTTTCTTT
TRBV18	TRBJ2-3	.	.	14	CASSPGTSADTQYF	TGTGCCAGCTCACCAGGCACGTCCGCAGATACGCAGTATTTT
TRBV19	TRBJ2-6	.	TRBD1	18	CASSARWGQPSGANVLTF	TGTGCCAGTAGTGCCCGGTGGGGACAGCCCTCTGGGGCCAACGTCCTGACTTTC
TRBV12-3/TRBV12-4	TRBJ1-2	.	.	12	CASSQGRYGYTF	TGTGCCAGCAGCCAGGGCCGCTATGGCTACACCTTC
TRBV6-1	TRBJ1-5	.	TRBD1	17	CASSAGQGGYSNQPQHF	TGTGCCAGCAGTGCGGGACAGGGGGGATATAGCAATCAGCCCCAGCATTTT
TRBV11-2	TRBJ2-3	once	.	13	CASSLPGSDTQYF	TGTGCCAGCAGCTTACCAGGGTCAGATACGCAGTATTTT
TRBV6-4	TRBJ2-3	.	TRBD2	16	CASRRTSGGHTDTQYF	TGTGCCAGCCGAAGGACTAGCGGGGGGCACACAGATACGCAGTATTTT
TRBV20-1	TRBJ2-7	.	TRBD2	14	CSASSPSGGYEQYF	TGCAGTGCTAGTAGCCCTAGCGGGGGGTACGAGCAGTACTTC
TRBV6-5	TRBJ1-5	.	.	12	CASRHGGEPQHF	TGTGCCAGCAGACACGGGGGGGAGCCCCAGCATTTT
TRBV5-6	TRBJ2-5	.	TRBD2	17	CASSPAHLTSGGAQQYF	TGTGCCAGCAGCCCCGCTCACTTAACTAGCGGGGGTGCTCAACAGTACTTC
TRBV19	TRBJ1-1	.	.	14	CASRMTGSHTEAFF	TGTGCCAGTAGAATGACAGGTTCTCACACTGAAGCTTTCTTT
TRBV3-1/TRBV3-2	TRBJ1-6	.	.	12	CASSQQNSPLHF	TGTGCCAGCAGCCAACAGAATTCACCCCTCCACTTT
TRBV5-4	TRBJ2-3	.	.	15	CASSRGKGLPDTQYF	TGTGCCAGCAGCCGCGGGAAAGGTTTGCCAGATACGCAGTATTTT